Below are 2 T cell receptor beta chains sequenced from a single sample in a study of blood T cell repertoires in COVID-19. Data came from immunoSEQ multiplex PCR; TCRdb stores just in-frame clones and leaves some out. Of about 270,000 clones listed, roughly 86% are singletons. The sequenced sample was PBMCs or T cells enriched from blood (not recorded which). All receptors come from a woman aged 18-35 years who had recovered from COVID-19.

The chain has TRBV18 and TRBJ2-5; 10 bases fit TRBD1. V dropped 0 bases and J dropped 4; count of bases not matched to a gene: 8. CDR3 length equals 17 residues. Germline CDR1 KGHSH, CDR2 LQKENI. CDR3 region: CASSPPRDRGPLETQYF. In DNA form, the CDR3 reads TGTGCCAGCTCACCACCACGGGACAGGGGACCGTTAGAGACCCAGTACTTC.

The chain joins TRBV5-1 to TRBJ2-7; possible D gene TRBD1, 5 bases. The V end lost 0 bases, the J end lost 5 bases, and 9 bases lay between the germline ends. This CDR3 is built from 13 residues. Germline V gives CDR1 SGHRS, CDR2 YFSETQ. The CDR3 here is CASSLARAHEQYF. The CDR3 nucleotides read TGCGCCAGCAGCTTGGCCAGGGCTCACGAGCAGTACTTC.